This is a list of T cell receptor beta chains from one sample in a study of regulatory T cells in long-lasting Graves disease. TCRdb re-analysed the multiplex PCR reads in MiXCR, keeping a single row per CDR3 protein. In the table there are around 400,000 distinct CDR3 sequences, 12% of which are singletons. The same data also went into a second study, on T cells in Graves' hyperthyroidism and ophthalmopathy.

The starting material was peripheral blood mononuclear cells (PBMCs), obtained at new diagnosis, from a patient treated with antithyroid drugs. These receptors originate from a woman aged 18-30 years with Graves disease. Each CDR3 is given without its conserved first and last residue.

v_call: TRBV5-1
j_call: TRBJ2-7
cdr3_aa: ASSRGGDTFSYEQY

v_call: TRBV12-3/TRBV12-4
j_call: TRBJ1-6
cdr3_aa: ASSPPSQTSPLH

v_call: TRBV6-1
j_call: TRBJ1-5
cdr3_aa: ARIPQATPSNQPQH

v_call: TRBV6-2/TRBV6-3
j_call: TRBJ2-1
cdr3_aa: ASSSSPEGNEQF

v_call: TRBV29-1
j_call: TRBJ2-1
cdr3_aa: GGRAALGGSEQF

v_call: TRBV29-1
j_call: TRBJ2-1
cdr3_aa: SVDGVYNEQF

v_call: TRBV3-1
j_call: TRBJ1-1
cdr3_aa: ASSQVASGALGPEAF

v_call: TRBV19
j_call: TRBJ2-6
cdr3_aa: ASSIFGQYSGANVLT

v_call: TRBV12-3/TRBV12-4
j_call: TRBJ1-1
cdr3_aa: ASSLVGTGNTEAF

v_call: TRBV10-3
j_call: TRBJ2-3
cdr3_aa: AIKGSGGASDTQY

v_call: TRBV7-9
j_call: TRBJ1-1
cdr3_aa: ASSLGWGRYTEAF

v_call: TRBV24-1
j_call: TRBJ2-7
cdr3_aa: ATSEGDKYYEQY

v_call: TRBV7-9
j_call: TRBJ2-7
cdr3_aa: ASSWGRSSYEQY

v_call: TRBV20-1
j_call: TRBJ2-5
cdr3_aa: SARDYEEETQY

v_call: TRBV5-7
j_call: TRBJ1-6
cdr3_aa: ASSLGGQGRNSPLH

v_call: TRBV7-2
j_call: TRBJ2-5
cdr3_aa: ASSLVNRGETQY

v_call: TRBV7-8
j_call: TRBJ2-5
cdr3_aa: ASSLAVAEQETQY

v_call: TRBV6-1
j_call: TRBJ2-1
cdr3_aa: ASSPLAGGLNNEQF

v_call: TRBV6-1
j_call: TRBJ1-1
cdr3_aa: ASSPLDRGATEAF

v_call: TRBV6-1
j_call: NA
cdr3_aa: ASSEARLDTQY

v_call: TRBV6-5
j_call: TRBJ1-1
cdr3_aa: ASSFSRDTEAF

v_call: TRBV20-1
j_call: TRBJ1-1
cdr3_aa: SASEGNADAF

v_call: TRBV5-1
j_call: TRBJ2-1
cdr3_aa: ASRVAGNYNEQF

v_call: TRBV29-1
j_call: TRBJ1-2
cdr3_aa: SVDRPGAYGYT

v_call: TRBV19
j_call: TRBJ1-5
cdr3_aa: ASSHKDWYSNQPQH

v_call: TRBV20-1
j_call: TRBJ1-1
cdr3_aa: RDPKEGTSSESF

v_call: TRBV28
j_call: TRBJ1-1
cdr3_aa: ASSFILEATEAF

v_call: TRBV18
j_call: TRBJ2-7
cdr3_aa: ASSEGRAYEQY

v_call: TRBV20-1
j_call: TRBJ2-2
cdr3_aa: SATRDGRPNGELF

v_call: TRBV12-5
j_call: TRBJ2-4
cdr3_aa: ASGLVRKLGGGRTKNIQY

v_call: TRBV30
j_call: TRBJ1-1
cdr3_aa: AWSPATEAF

v_call: TRBV29-1
j_call: TRBJ2-1
cdr3_aa: RVGLAENNEQF

v_call: TRBV5-1
j_call: TRBJ2-7
cdr3_aa: ASSLDTGISEQY

v_call: TRBV7-2
j_call: TRBJ2-7
cdr3_aa: ASSPIRTSGVTGSYEQY

v_call: TRBV19
j_call: TRBJ1-2
cdr3_aa: ASSTASDGNYGYT

v_call: TRBV28
j_call: TRBJ2-1
cdr3_aa: ATERNEQF

v_call: TRBV12-3/TRBV12-4
j_call: TRBJ2-4
cdr3_aa: ASSLGPKHIQY

v_call: TRBV30
j_call: TRBJ1-1
cdr3_aa: AWRLQGNSMNTEAF

v_call: TRBV7-2
j_call: TRBJ2-1
cdr3_aa: ASSQGQGTSEQF

v_call: TRBV2
j_call: TRBJ1-6
cdr3_aa: ASSRGGGVNSPLH

v_call: TRBV6-1
j_call: TRBJ1-1
cdr3_aa: ASRQTGGPEAF